This T cell receptor (beta chain) was sequenced during a study of metastatic and nonmetastatic thyroid tumors. Across the study: It was across blood and tumor or nodule tissue from malignant and benign thyroid patients that repertoires were compared.

Nobody among the patients had been given any treatment before thyroid surgery. CDR3 length: 15 amino acids. After removal of 7 bases from V and 5 bases from J, the junction contained 9 bases not matched to a gene. As handled by the study authors: A distant-metastasis classifier for papillary thyroid cancer was built using CDR3 differences across clinicopathological groups. TCRdb redid the clone calls on the PCR reads using MiXCR. In this record, the V and J calls reflect TCRdb's handling and not the investigators' own analysis. The sample contains 5,000 to 5,500 clones, 32% of which appear only once. General study results and limits: For both blood and tumor, malignant thyroid tumors reportedly showed significantly higher TCR beta diversity than benign nodules did.

This clone turned up a few times. The antigen is not known. The sequence was obtained from a female donor with papillary thyroid cancer or a benign thyroid nodule (not recorded which). Some clones in this sample may be carry-over from other donors' samples. The sample consisted of adjacent normal tissue. The chain joins TRBV12-3 or TRBV12-4 to TRBJ2-4; TRBD2 aligns across 9 bases. The CDR3 region is CASILAGEGQNIQYF. CDR3 sequence (DNA): TGTGCCAGCATCTTAGCGGGAGAGGGCCAAAACATTCAGTACTTC.